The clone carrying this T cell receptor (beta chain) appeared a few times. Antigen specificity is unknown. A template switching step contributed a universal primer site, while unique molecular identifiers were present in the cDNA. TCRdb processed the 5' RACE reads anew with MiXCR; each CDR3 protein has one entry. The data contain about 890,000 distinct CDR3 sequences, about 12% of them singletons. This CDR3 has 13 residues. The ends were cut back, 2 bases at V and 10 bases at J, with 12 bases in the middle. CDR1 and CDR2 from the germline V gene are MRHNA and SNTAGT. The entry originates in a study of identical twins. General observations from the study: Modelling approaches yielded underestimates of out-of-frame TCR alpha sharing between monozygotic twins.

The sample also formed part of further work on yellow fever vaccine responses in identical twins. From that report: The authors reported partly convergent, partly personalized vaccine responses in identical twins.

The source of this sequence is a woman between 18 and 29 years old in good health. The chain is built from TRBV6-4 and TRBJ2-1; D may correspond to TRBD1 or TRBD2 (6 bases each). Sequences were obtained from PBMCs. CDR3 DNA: TGTGCCAGCAGTGACGGGGGGCCGCGAGAGCAGTTCTTC. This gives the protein CASSDGGPREQFF.